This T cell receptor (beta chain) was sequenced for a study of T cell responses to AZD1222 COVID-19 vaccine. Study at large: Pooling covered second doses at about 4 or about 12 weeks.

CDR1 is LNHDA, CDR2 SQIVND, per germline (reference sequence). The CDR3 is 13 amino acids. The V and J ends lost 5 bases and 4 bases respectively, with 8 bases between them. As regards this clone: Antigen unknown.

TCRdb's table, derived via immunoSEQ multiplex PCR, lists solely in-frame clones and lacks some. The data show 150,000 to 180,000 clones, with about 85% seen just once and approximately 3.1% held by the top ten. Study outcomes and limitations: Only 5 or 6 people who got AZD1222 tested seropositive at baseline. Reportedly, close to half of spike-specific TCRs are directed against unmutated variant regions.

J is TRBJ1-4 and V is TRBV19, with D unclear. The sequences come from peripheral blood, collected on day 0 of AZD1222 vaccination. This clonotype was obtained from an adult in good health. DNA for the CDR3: TGTGCCAGTAGTTCACCACTTAATGAAAAACTGTTTTTT. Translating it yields CASSSPLNEKLFF.